One sample yielded the 27 T cell receptor beta chains listed below, sequenced in a study of T cell changes during pregnancy in multiple sclerosis. Produced via immunoSEQ multiplex PCR; TCRdb's table is partial and in-frame only. This sample carries some 100,000 clones, more than 85% of them seen once, and the ten largest clones take about 3.4%. Sequenced here: peripheral blood, sampled in the second trimester of pregnancy. The receptors come from a female donor with multiple sclerosis, enrolled in a pregnancy study.

This chain joins TRBV18 and TRBJ2-7; a possible D gene is TRBD1 (6 bases). From germline, CDR1 is KGHSH and CDR2 LQKENI. The CDR3 loop spans 15 amino acids. Between the trimmed V and J ends, which lost 3 bases and 1 base, there was a span of 13 bases. The CDR3 DNA sequence: TGTGCCAGCTCACCTTTTTCAGGGGTTTCCTACGAGCAGTACTTC. Translation gives CASSPFSGVSYEQYF.

The chain couples TRBV19 to TRBJ2-3; D gene uncertain. The V gene's germline CDR1 is LNHDA and CDR2 SQIVND (reference sequence). V lost 8 bases, J lost 4 bases, and 13 bases lay in between. This CDR3 comprises 13 residues. The CDR3: CASGRVAPDTQYF. CDR3 nucleotides: TGTGCCAGTGGCCGGGTAGCCCCAGATACGCAGTATTTT.

The chain recombines TRBV30 with TRBJ1-5, with 9 positions matching TRBD1. V was pared by 3 bases and J by 5 bases, with 2 bases of the junction left unmatched. CDR1 and CDR2 (germline): GTSNPN, SVGIG (reference sequence). There are 13 residues in the CDR3. The CDR3 sequence: CAWRTGGDQPQHF. The CDR3 region has the DNA TGTGCCTGGAGGACAGGGGGTGATCAGCCCCAGCATTTT.

The CDR3 region has the DNA TGTGCTAACACTAGGGGGGGTTGCAATCAGCCCCAGCATTTT. It specifies CANTRGGCNQPQHF. The J gene is TRBJ1-5, the V gene TRBV11-2, with a weak D call TRBD1 (6 bases). The CDR3 has 14 amino acids. Germline CDR1 is SGHAT and CDR2 is FQNNGV.

J is TRBJ1-2 and V is TRBV5-1, with TRBD1 identical over 9 bases. The CDR3 extends over 14 amino acids. V lost 2 bases to trimming and J lost 4 bases; unmatched junction nucleotides: 3. From germline, CDR1 is SGHRS and CDR2 YFSETQ. The DNA for the CDR3 is TGCGCCAGCAGCTTCACAGGGGGCAGCTATGGCTACACCTTC. Protein: CASSFTGGSYGYTF.

The CDR3 sequence: CASSLFSSGTPYEQYF. The CDR3 nucleotides are TGTGCCAGCAGTTTATTTTCTAGCGGGACCCCCTACGAGCAGTACTTC. The V and J genes are TRBV27 and TRBJ2-7; 9 bases map to TRBD2. The CDR3 is made up of 16 amino acids. CDR1 is MNHEY and CDR2 is SMNVEV in the germline V gene (reference sequence). The ends lost 1 base at V and 2 bases at J; junction bases unmatched: 6.

This sequence joins TRBV29-1 and TRBJ2-1, with 9 bases that match TRBD2. The V segment lost 3 bases and the J segment 8 bases; nucleotides outside the gene matches: 23. The CDR3 is 19 amino acids. Germline lookup yields CDR1 SQVTM and CDR2 ANQGSEA. The CDR3, as DNA: TGCAGCGTTGATCTCGCCCCCGACTGGACTAGCGTCTTTATGGATGAGCAGTTCTTC. This translates into CSVDLAPDWTSVFMDEQFF.

This chain connects TRBV5-1 to TRBJ1-1, with a tentative D call TRBD1 (5 bases). V lost 4 bases, J lost 1 base, and 14 bases lay in between. CDR1 is SGHRS, CDR2 YFSETQ, per germline. The CDR3 is 15 amino acids. The chain's CDR3 is CASSPGGGRNTEAFF. The CDR3 DNA follows: TGCGCCAGCAGCCCCGGTGGGGGGAGGAACACTGAAGCTTTCTTT. Filled out from reference TRBV5-1 and TRBJ1-1, the complete variable domain reads KAGVTQTPRYLIKTRGQQVTLSCSPISGHRSVSWYQQTPGQGLQFLFEYFSETQRNKGNFPGRFSGRQFSNSRSEMNVSTLELGDSALYLCASSPGGGRNTEAFFGQGTRLTVV.

This chain connects TRBV2 to TRBJ2-3, with 9 bases identical to TRBD2. Germline trimming cut 7 bases from V and 3 bases from J; bases unmatched to any gene: 8. The length of the CDR3 is 15 residues. Per germline, CDR1 SNHLY and CDR2 FYNNEI. DNA for the CDR3: TGTGCCAGCAAGGGGTTAGCGGGAGCAACAGATACGCAGTATTTT. Its translation is CASKGLAGATDTQYF.

V is TRBV4-2 and J is TRBJ1-2, with D maybe TRBD1 (6 bases). The CDR3 is 14 residues long. CDR1 and CDR2 (germline): LGHNA, YNFKEQ. V dropped 3 bases and J dropped 8 bases, with 16 bases sitting between them. The CDR3 protein is CASSQLGQPGGYTF. The DNA for the CDR3 is TGTGCCAGCAGCCAGCTCGGACAGCCGGGAGGCTACACCTTC.

V gene TRBV5-6 combines with J gene TRBJ1-1; D remains ambiguous. CDR1 is SGHDT, CDR2 YYEEEE, per germline. The V gene lost 6 bases and the J gene lost 2 bases, with 14 bases spanning the gap. The CDR3 runs to 14 residues. The DNA for the CDR3 is TGTGCCAGCAAGGAGAAGAACCGTAACACTGAAGCTTTCTTT. It encodes CASKEKNRNTEAFF.

This clone has just one count. The chain uses TRBV5-1 and TRBJ1-3, with 7 bases lining up with TRBD1. Looked up from germline, CDR1 is SGHRS and CDR2 is YFSETQ. The CDR3 length is 15 residues. Losses at the gene ends were 4 bases for V and 0 bases for J; bases not matched to a gene: 4. CDR3 in amino acids: CASSPGTASGNTIYF. The CDR3 coding sequence is TGCGCCAGCAGCCCTGGGACAGCCTCTGGAAACACCATATATTTT. The full variable domain, with the rest looked up from reference TRBV5-1 and TRBJ1-3, is KAGVTQTPRYLIKTRGQQVTLSCSPISGHRSVSWYQQTPGQGLQFLFEYFSETQRNKGNFPGRFSGRQFSNSRSEMNVSTLELGDSALYLCASSPGTASGNTIYFGEGSWLTVV.

This chain connects TRBV7-2 to TRBJ2-1; tentative D call: TRBD2 (6 bases). The CDR3 sequence is 14 residues long. Germline loops: CDR1 SGHTA, CDR2 FQGNSA. The V gene lost 5 bases and the J gene lost 6 bases, with 14 bases spanning the gap. The CDR3 protein is CASSPGRGSNEQFF. The CDR3 nucleotides read TGTGCCAGCAGCCCGGGCCGGGGGTCCAATGAGCAGTTCTTC. Drawing the rest from reference TRBV7-2 and TRBJ2-1, the complete variable domain is GAGVSQSPSNKVTEKGKDVELRCDPISGHTALYWYRQSLGQGLEFLIYFQGNSAPDKSGLPSDRFSAERTGGSVSTLTIQRTQQEDSAVYLCASSPGRGSNEQFFGPGTRLTVL.

V and J are TRBV7-2 and TRBJ2-7; D uncertain. The germline V gene has CDR1 SGHTA and CDR2 FQGNSA. V lost 0 bases, J lost 0 bases, and 3 bases lay in between. The CDR3 sequence is 13 residues long. CDR3 in DNA: TGTGCCAGCAGCTTAGCCCACTCCTACGAGCAGTACTTC. Translated: CASSLAHSYEQYF.

The V gene is TRBV18, the J gene TRBJ2-2, with 10 bases fitting TRBD2. Germline V gene lookup returns CDR1 KGHSH and CDR2 LQKENI. The CDR3 has 16 amino acids. The J segment lost 4 bases and the V segment lost 5 bases, leaving 7 bases of the junction unmatched. This CDR3 is CASSARTSGATGELFF. DNA of the CDR3: TGTGCCAGCTCAGCTCGGACTAGCGGTGCCACCGGGGAGCTGTTTTTT.

The genes are TRBV20-1 and TRBJ2-1, with D possibly being TRBD2 (5 bases). This CDR3 has 11 amino acids. V gave up 6 bases and J gave up 12 bases, with 15 bases separating them. CDR1 and CDR2 from the germline V gene are DFQATT and SNEGSKA (reference sequence). This CDR3 reads CSAVLPEGQFF. CDR3 nucleotide sequence: TGCAGTGCCGTCCTTCCCGAGGGGCAGTTCTTC.

CDR3 loop: CASSILAGSADTQYF. The CDR3, as DNA: TGTGCCAGCAGTATCCTAGCGGGATCCGCAGATACGCAGTATTTT. The chain links TRBV6-1 to TRBJ2-3, with 9 nucleotides matching TRBD2. The CDR3 spans 15 residues. V was clipped by 5 bases and J by 4 bases; unmatched bases: 7. Germline loops: CDR1 MNHNS, CDR2 SASEGT.

The chain combines TRBV9 with TRBJ2-7; TRBD1 aligns across 9 bases. Per the germline V gene, CDR1 is SGDLS and CDR2 is YYNGEE. The CDR3 covers 14 residues. J was trimmed by 7 bases and V by 3 bases; bases with no gene match: 8. The CDR3 coding sequence is TGTGCCAGCAGCGCCGGGACAGGGAATACGGAGCAGTACTTC. Protein product: CASSAGTGNTEQYF.

The chain links TRBV11-2 to TRBJ2-1; D ambiguous. CDR3 length: 13 amino acids. Germline assignment: CDR1 SGHAT and CDR2 FQNNGV. V was cut by 5 bases and J by 5 bases, with 10 bases left in between. In DNA form, the CDR3 reads TGTGCCAGCAGCACCCACACGAACAATGAGCAGTTCTTC. Amino acid sequence: CASSTHTNNEQFF.

The chain employs TRBV5-4 and TRBJ2-1; 14 positions match TRBD2. This CDR3 contains 15 residues. CDR1 is SGHNT and CDR2 is YYREEE in the germline V gene (reference sequence). V shed 4 bases and J 8 bases; nucleotides not matched to a gene: 5. This chain's CDR3 is CASSPGLAGVYEQFF. DNA for the CDR3: TGTGCCAGCAGCCCGGGACTAGCGGGAGTTTATGAGCAGTTCTTC.

This clone showed up just a few times. This sequence joins TRBV7-2 and TRBJ1-4; tentatively, D is TRBD1 (6 bases). This CDR3 is built from 16 residues. Trimming stripped 1 base from V and 0 bases from J, with 9 bases between. Germline V gene data show CDR1 as SGHTA and CDR2 as FQGNSA. The CDR3 nucleotides are TGTGCCAGCAGCTTAGGACAGGCTCCAACTAATGAAAAACTGTTTTTT. This codes for CASSLGQAPTNEKLFF.

The chain has TRBV5-1 and TRBJ2-7; 8 bases align to TRBD2. The junction had 8 bases not matched to a gene; V was cut back by 0 bases and J by 3 bases. CDR3 length equals 16 residues. In germline, CDR1 is SGHRS, CDR2 YFSETQ. The CDR3 spells CASSLAGLATGYEQYF. CDR3 sequence (DNA): TGCGCCAGCAGCTTGGCCGGACTAGCTACAGGCTACGAGCAGTACTTC.

The chain combines TRBV30 with TRBJ2-1; TRBD2 might be the D (5 bases). CDR1 is GTSNPN and CDR2 is SVGIG in the germline V gene (reference sequence). V lost 4 bases to trimming and J lost 9 bases, with 16 bases between them. This CDR3 contains 13 residues. The CDR3 DNA reads as TGTGCCTGGAATTGGCGAGATCGGGGTGAGCAGTTCTTC. Translated, it gives CAWNWRDRGEQFF.

This clone has more than one count but fewer than ten. The chain combines TRBV5-4 with TRBJ1-1, with D perhaps TRBD1 (5 bases). The CDR3 has 13 amino acids. V lost 4 bases, J lost 3 bases, and 10 bases lay in between. The germline gives CDR1 SGHNT, CDR2 YYREEE (reference sequence). The chain's CDR3 is CASSLGDDTEAFF. The CDR3 DNA sequence: TGTGCCAGCAGCCTAGGGGATGACACTGAAGCTTTCTTT.

This clone was recorded once. The chain uses TRBV5-6 and TRBJ2-3, with TRBD1 identical over 8 bases. Germline V gene sequence: CDR1 SGHDT, CDR2 YYEEEE. The CDR3 is 16 residues long. J lost 1 base, V lost 0 bases, and 4 bases had no gene match. The CDR3 DNA reads as TGTGCCAGCAGCTTGGGCCCGGGACAGGGCACAGATACGCAGTATTTT. Its protein product is CASSLGPGQGTDTQYF.

V gene TRBV27 combines with J gene TRBJ2-7, with unresolved D. Trimming shortened V by 3 bases and J by 3 bases, and 6 bases separated the two germline ends. The CDR3 is 12 residues long. Per the germline V gene, CDR1 is MNHEY and CDR2 is SMNVEV (reference sequence). Here the CDR3 reads CASSFTGYEQYF. DNA for the CDR3: TGTGCCAGCAGTTTCACGGGCTACGAGCAGTACTTC.

The V gene is TRBV14, the J gene TRBJ2-5; D gene uncertain. CDR3 length: 14 amino acids. Germline V gene sequence: CDR1 SGHDN, CDR2 FVKESK. Trimming left V 0 bases short and J 2 bases short, with 7 bases between. This CDR3 is CASSQDLEQETQYF. The CDR3 coding sequence is TGTGCCAGCAGCCAAGATCTTGAGCAAGAGACCCAGTACTTC.